This entry lists 25 T cell receptor beta chains sequenced from one sample in a study of radiation and T cells in renal cell carcinoma. Using immunoSEQ multiplex PCR, the repertoire was profiled, and TCRdb retains in-frame clones only, with some absent. The data contain over 45,000 clones, about three quarters of them singletons. Noted time point: baseline pretreatment blood. Treatment here: 15 Gy SBRT to primary tumor, nephrectomy 4 weeks later. The material was blood, obtained from a patient whose treatment included radiotherapy and nephrectomy. These receptor sequences come from a man between 60 and 75 years old with renal cell carcinoma.

This chain links TRBV5-1 with TRBJ1-2, with TRBD1 identical over 10 bases. The CDR3 has 15 amino acids. Trimming cost V 0 bases and J 6 bases; bases outside gene matches: 5. Germline V CDR1 and CDR2: SGHRS, YFSETQ. CDR3 sequence (DNA): TGCGCCAGCAGCTTGGCGGGGACAGGGGTTGATGGCTACACCTTC. Its protein product is CASSLAGTGVDGYTF.

J is TRBJ1-1 and V is TRBV4-1; D gene ambiguous. The V gene's germline CDR1 is MGHRA and CDR2 YSYEKL. This CDR3 is built from 15 residues. V was pared by 4 bases and J by 2 bases, with 14 bases between. DNA for the CDR3: TGCGCCAGCAGCCCGTCGGACGGCCTTAACACTGAAGCTTTCTTT. Translation gives CASSPSDGLNTEAFF.

The rearrangement links TRBV6-1 to TRBJ2-5; TRBD1 might be the D (6 bases). This CDR3 region has 15 residues. In germline, CDR1 is MNHNS, CDR2 SASEGT. V lost 3 bases and J 1 base, leaving 12 bases between the germline ends. The DNA of the CDR3 is TGTGCCAGCAGTGACCCAGGGGAACCCCAAGAGACCCAGTACTTC. It encodes CASSDPGEPQETQYF.

This rearrangement joins TRBV19 to TRBJ2-3, with 8 bases lining up with TRBD2. J gave up 2 bases and V 4 bases, and 11 bases lay outside the gene matches. Germline V CDR1 and CDR2: LNHDA, SQIVND (reference sequence). The CDR3 extends over 17 amino acids. CDR3 DNA: TGTGCCAGTAGTAAAATACTAGCGGATCCTTCCACAGATACGCAGTATTTT. Residues: CASSKILADPSTDTQYF.

This rearrangement joins TRBV11-1 to TRBJ1-1, with D perhaps matching TRBD1 (6 bases). CDR1 and CDR2 from the germline V gene are SGHAT and FQDESV (reference sequence). This CDR3 contains 17 residues. V was shortened by 5 bases and J by 0 bases, with 19 bases between the two germline ends. DNA of the CDR3: TGTGCCAGCAGCGTGACAGGTCTACGGACGATGAACACTGAAGCTTTCTTT. This encodes CASSVTGLRTMNTEAFF.

The chain uses TRBV10-1 and TRBJ2-7, with 7 nucleotides matching TRBD2. CDR1 is WNHNN, CDR2 SYGVQD, per germline (reference sequence). Trimming took 0 bases from V and 5 from J; bases not matched to a gene: 4. The CDR3 is made up of 14 amino acids. The CDR3 nucleotides read TGCGCCAGCAGTGAGTCGGGGACTACTCACGAGCAGTACTTC. Encoded protein: CASSESGTTHEQYF.

The CDR3 spells CASSLGWGGQTDTQYF. CDR3 sequence (DNA): TGCGCCAGCAGCTTGGGATGGGGGGGCCAAACAGATACGCAGTATTTT. V gene TRBV5-1 combines with J gene TRBJ2-3; D possibly corresponds to TRBD2 (7 bases). This CDR3 comprises 16 residues. The V end lost 0 bases, the J end lost 3 bases, and 14 bases lay between the germline ends. Germline CDR1 SGHRS, CDR2 YFSETQ.

For this clone: One junction end does not reproduce the germline sequence, and a read error may be involved. The CDR3 region is CAWGVQGADSPLHF. The CDR3 bases are TGTGCCTGGGGTGTACAGGGGGCAGATTCACCCCTCCACTTT. This chain connects TRBV30 to TRBJ1-6; 9 bases line up with TRBD1. Germline CDR1 reads GTSNPN; CDR2 reads SVGIG (reference sequence). The CDR3 consists of 14 residues.

The chain joins TRBV5-1 to TRBJ2-7, with 8 bases matching TRBD1. The junction had 15 bases not matched to a gene; V was cut back by 7 bases and J by 9 bases. This CDR3 comprises 14 residues. The germline V gene encodes CDR1 SGHRS and CDR2 YFSETQ. This CDR3 is CASGPGDRNLGQYF. The DNA of the CDR3 is TGCGCCAGCGGGCCGGGGGACAGGAACCTTGGGCAGTACTTC.

The CDR3 sequence: CASSLRGRGSTDTQYF. The DNA of the CDR3 is TGTGCCAGCAGCTTGAGAGGAAGGGGATCCACAGATACGCAGTATTTT. The chain joins TRBV11-3 to TRBJ2-3; perhaps TRBD1 as D (5 bases). The length of the CDR3 is 16 residues. Germline V lookup: CDR1 SGHNT, CDR2 YENEEA. Trimming left V 3 bases short and J 2 bases short, with 15 bases between. The full variable domain, rest sourced from reference TRBV11-3 and TRBJ2-3, is EAGVVQSPRYKIIEKKQPVAFWCNPISGHNTLYWYLQNLGQGPELLIRYENEEAVDDSQLPKDRFSAERLKGVDSTLKIQPAELGDSAVYLCASSLRGRGSTDTQYFGPGTRLTVL.

With regard to this clone: At one of its ends the junction is not consistent with the germline gene, which may arise from a read error. The chain links TRBV11-2 to TRBJ1-3; D gene unclear. Looked up from germline, CDR1 is SGHAT and CDR2 is FQNNGV. The CDR3 loop spans 12 amino acids. DNA of the CDR3: TGTGCCAGCAGCTTAGAGGTTGGACCGTTAGATTTT. Residues: CASSLEVGPLDF.

This chain links TRBV5-1 with TRBJ1-4, with D tentatively TRBD1 (5 bases). The V gene's germline CDR1 is SGHRS and CDR2 YFSETQ. V was pared by 4 bases and J by 7 bases, with 8 bases between. The CDR3 covers 12 residues. Here the CDR3 reads CASSLTGEKLFF. CDR3 sequence (DNA): TGCGCCAGCAGCCTAACAGGTGAAAAACTGTTTTTT.

This chain connects TRBV7-2 to TRBJ1-5; D is undetermined. The CDR3 spans 14 residues. Deletions cut 3 bases from V and 0 bases from J, with 6 bases between. Germline CDR1 and CDR2: SGHTA and FQGNSA. The CDR3 DNA reads as TGTGCCAGCAGCTTCCGACATAGCAATCAGCCCCAGCATTTT. This sequence encodes CASSFRHSNQPQHF. The full variable domain, in which reference TRBV7-2 and TRBJ1-5 provide the parts outside the CDR3, is GAGVSQSPSNKVTEKGKDVELRCDPISGHTALYWYRQSLGQGLEFLIYFQGNSAPDKSGLPSDRFSAERTGGSVSTLTIQRTQQEDSAVYLCASSFRHSNQPQHFGDGTRLSIL.

This clone has only a few counts. The chain joins TRBV27 to TRBJ1-1; D not resolved. Trimming cost V 0 bases and J 4 bases, with 6 bases left between them. Germline values: CDR1 MNHEY, CDR2 SMNVEV (reference sequence). CDR3 length equals 13 residues. Here the CDR3 reads CASSLSGSTEAFF. CDR3 DNA sequence: TGTGCCAGCAGTTTATCCGGGAGCACTGAAGCTTTCTTT.

This chain connects TRBV28 to TRBJ1-1; maybe TRBD1 (6 bases). The CDR3 contains 13 residues. Between the trimmed V and J ends, which lost 5 bases and 5 bases, there was a span of 12 bases. The germline V gene has CDR1 MDHEN and CDR2 SYDVKM. The CDR3 DNA is TGTGCCAGCAGTGAAGGGGGGGAGACTGAAGCTTTCTTT. As protein: CASSEGGETEAFF. The variable domain in full, with the rest retrieved from reference TRBV28 and TRBJ1-1, is DVKVTQSSRYLVKRTGEKVFLECVQDMDHENMFWYRQDPGLGLRLIYFSYDVKMKEKGDIPEGYSVSREKKERFSLILESASTNQTSMYLCASSEGGETEAFFGQGTRLTVV.

The rearrangement uses TRBV5-1 and TRBJ1-2; TRBD1 agrees at 7 bases. CDR3 length: 15 amino acids. Germline lookup yields CDR1 SGHRS and CDR2 YFSETQ. With 0 bases clipped from V and 2 bases from J, the junction kept 4 bases outside the gene matches. This CDR3 is CASSLEEGQNYGYTF. CDR3 nucleotide sequence: TGCGCCAGCAGCTTGGAGGAGGGACAGAACTATGGCTACACCTTC.

For the CDR3, the DNA is TGTGCCAGCAGCTCCGGACAGTCGGGGACTGAAGCTTTCTTT. Amino acid sequence: CASSSGQSGTEAFF. The gene calls are TRBV7-9 and TRBJ1-1; maybe TRBD1 (6 bases). The CDR3 is made up of 14 amino acids. Germline values: CDR1 SEHNR, CDR2 FQNEAQ (reference sequence). V lost 4 bases, J lost 5 bases, and 14 bases lay in between.

This rearrangement joins TRBV7-7 to TRBJ2-5; weak D call: TRBD1 (5 bases). CDR3 size: 14 residues. Germline loops: CDR1 SSHAT, CDR2 FNYEAQ (reference sequence). The germline V and J ends were trimmed by 1 base and 2 bases, with 8 bases remaining between them. The CDR3 is CASSLGRVQETQYF. CDR3 sequence (DNA): TGTGCCAGCAGCTTAGGCAGGGTACAAGAGACCCAGTACTTC. The whole variable domain, remainder taken from reference TRBV7-7 and TRBJ2-5, is GAGVSQSPRYKVTKRGQDVTLRCDPISSHATLYWYQQALGQGPEFLTYFNYEAQPDKSGLPSDRFSAERPEGSISTLTIQRTEQRDSAMYRCASSLGRVQETQYFGPGTRLLVL.

This chain uses TRBV11-2 with TRBJ1-2, with D unresolved. This CDR3 has 12 residues. Germline CDR1 and CDR2: SGHAT and FQNNGV. V lost 1 base and J 8 bases, leaving 8 bases between the germline ends. CDR3 DNA sequence: TGTGCCAGCAGCTTAGGAGAGCGGGGCTACACCTTC. Residues: CASSLGERGYTF.

The chain couples TRBV6-1 to TRBJ2-5; no reliable D call. V lost 2 bases and J 4 bases, leaving 11 bases between the germline ends. This CDR3 region has 14 residues. Germline CDR1 and CDR2: MNHNS and SASEGT. CDR3 bases: TGTGCCAGCAGTGAATATAGCTTTCCAGAGACCCAGTACTTC. Amino acids: CASSEYSFPETQYF.

V and J are TRBV5-4 and TRBJ2-2; D gene ambiguous. The V and J ends lost 6 bases and 5 bases respectively, with 17 bases between them. CDR1 is SGHNT, CDR2 YYREEE, per germline (reference sequence). The CDR3 runs to 15 residues. The CDR3 sequence is CASTRPETGTGELFF. CDR3 DNA sequence: TGTGCCAGCACTCGTCCCGAAACCGGAACCGGGGAGCTGTTTTTT.

The chain has TRBV28 and TRBJ1-2, with D tentatively TRBD1 (5 bases). Per the germline V gene, CDR1 is MDHEN and CDR2 is SYDVKM. Deletions cut 4 bases from V and 2 bases from J, with 5 bases between. There are 12 residues in the CDR3. DNA for the CDR3: TGTGCCAGCAGTTCAGGGAACTATGGCTACACCTTC. Protein: CASSSGNYGYTF.

The rearrangement uses TRBV19 and TRBJ1-1, with 7 bases matching TRBD1. This CDR3 has 17 amino acids. Germline CDR1 LNHDA, CDR2 SQIVND (reference sequence). The V gene end was trimmed by 1 base and the J gene end by 11 bases; junction bases not matched to a gene: 19. The chain's CDR3 is CASSIVYRGDRDSSAFF. CDR3 bases: TGTGCCAGTAGTATAGTCTATCGAGGAGACAGGGACTCGTCGGCTTTCTTT.

CDR3 sequence: CASSGLYPTEIKSKNTDTQYF. The CDR3 DNA reads as TGTGCCAGCAGCGGACTGTATCCCACCGAGATTAAATCCAAAAACACAGATACGCAGTATTTT. The chain is built from TRBV21-1 and TRBJ2-3; the DNA was not used to check the table's D call, TRBD2. TRBV21-1 is a pseudogene locus. This CDR3 region has 21 residues.

The chain employs TRBV11-2 and TRBJ2-2; 9 bases agree with TRBD1. The CDR3 has 14 amino acids. Germline assignment: CDR1 SGHAT and CDR2 FQNNGV. Losses at the gene ends were 6 bases for V and 4 bases for J; bases not matched to a gene: 3. The CDR3, as DNA: TGTGCCAGCAGACAGGGGGCGAGCACCGGGGAGCTGTTTTTT. It codes for CASRQGASTGELFF.